Each of the 25 T cell receptor beta chains below was sequenced from the same sample in a study of cytomegalovirus exposure and HLA in healthy donors. Repertoires were generated with immunoSEQ multiplex PCR, while TCRdb's copy carries only in-frame clones and drops some. The sample yields approximately 120,000 clones, roughly 89% seen once. Material for sequencing was PBMCs. These receptors all stem from a woman aged 18 to 35 in good health and CMV-seronegative.

This sequence joins TRBV2 and TRBJ2-3; no definite D call. Germline V gene sequence: CDR1 SNHLY, CDR2 FYNNEI. The CDR3 runs 14 residues. Trimming removed 4 bases from V and 0 bases from J, with 8 bases in between. CDR3 region: CASSGPLSTDTQYF. The CDR3 nucleotides read TGTGCCAGCAGTGGGCCCCTTAGCACAGATACGCAGTATTTT.

This clone appeared once. The chain's CDR3 is CASSLRAVDEQFF. CDR3 in DNA: TGTGCCAGCAGCTTACGAGCGGTGGATGAGCAGTTCTTC. V usage is TRBV7-9 and J usage is TRBJ2-1; D is perhaps TRBD2 (5 bases). This CDR3 has 13 amino acids. V lost 2 bases, J lost 8 bases, and 10 bases lay in between. Germline CDR1 is SEHNR and CDR2 is FQNEAQ (reference sequence).

The chain recombines TRBV19 with TRBJ2-2; weak D call: TRBD2 (6 bases). The CDR3 totals 16 residues. Germline V gene lookup returns CDR1 LNHDA and CDR2 SQIVND (reference sequence). V lost 2 bases and J lost 3, with 13 bases in between. This chain's CDR3 is CASSIRGRRHTGELFF. In DNA, the CDR3 is TGTGCCAGTAGTATAAGAGGGAGGCGACACACCGGGGAGCTGTTTTTT.

As DNA, the CDR3 is TGCGCCAGCAGCTTGGTGGGACTGGATGAAAAACTGTTTTTT. Translating gives CASSLVGLDEKLFF. This chain joins TRBV5-1 and TRBJ1-4, with D possibly being TRBD1 (5 bases). The CDR3 has 14 residues. Trimming removed 0 bases from V and 6 bases from J, with 9 bases in between. CDR1 and CDR2 from the germline V gene are SGHRS and YFSETQ.

V gene TRBV4-1 combines with J gene TRBJ2-7, with TRBD2 identical over 8 bases. The CDR3 totals 16 residues. The junction had 8 bases not matched to a gene; V was cut back by 1 base and J by 3 bases. Germline CDR1 and CDR2: MGHRA and YSYEKL. CDR3 region: CASSQVGVAGNYEQYF. CDR3 DNA sequence: TGCGCCAGCAGCCAAGTGGGGGTAGCGGGGAACTACGAGCAGTACTTC.

The genes are TRBV9 and TRBJ2-7; D remains unclear. The CDR3 is 13 residues long. Trimming removed 2 bases from V and 3 bases from J, with 9 bases in between. Germline V lookup: CDR1 SGDLS, CDR2 YYNGEE. CDR3 amino acids: CASSVSSDYEQYF. Here the CDR3 DNA reads TGTGCCAGCAGCGTTTCCTCAGACTACGAGCAGTACTTC. The whole variable domain, remainder taken from reference TRBV9 and TRBJ2-7, is DSGVTQTPKHLITATGQRVTLRCSPRSGDLSVYWYQQSLDQGLQFLIQYYNGEERAKGNILERFSAQQFPDLHSELNLSSLELGDSALYFCASSVSSDYEQYFGPGTRLTVT.

This clone has a handful of counts. The CDR3 protein is CASSPGQGEKLFF. Written as DNA, the CDR3 is TGTGCCAGCAGCCCAGGACAGGGGGAAAAACTGTTTTTT. The chain joins TRBV5-4 to TRBJ1-4; 9 bases are a match to TRBD1. Germline CDR1 reads SGHNT; CDR2 reads YYREEE (reference sequence). This CDR3 comprises 13 residues. V was pared by 4 bases and J by 8 bases, with 3 bases of the junction left unmatched.

The rearrangement uses TRBV5-4 and TRBJ2-7, with TRBD2 matching over 12 bases. Germline CDR1 SGHNT, CDR2 YYREEE (reference sequence). The V gene end was trimmed by 4 bases and the J gene end by 6 bases; junction bases not matched to a gene: 5. The CDR3 is 14 residues long. CDR3 coding DNA: TGTGCCAGCAGCCCCGGACTAGCGGGGTCCGAGCAGTACTTC. This sequence encodes CASSPGLAGSEQYF. The full variable domain, rest sourced from reference TRBV5-4 and TRBJ2-7, is ETGVTQSPTHLIKTRGQQVTLRCSSQSGHNTVSWYQQALGQGPQFIFQYYREEENGRGNFPPRFSGLQFPNYSSELNVNALELDDSALYLCASSPGLAGSEQYFGPGTRLTVT.

For the CDR3, the DNA is TGCAGCGTTGAAGAGACGGGACAGGGCGTCTACGAGCAGTACTTC. Translating it yields CSVEETGQGVYEQYF. The V gene is TRBV29-1, the J gene TRBJ2-7; 9 bases fit TRBD1. Per germline, CDR1 SQVTM and CDR2 ANQGSEA. J gave up 3 bases and V 0 bases, and 6 bases lay outside the gene matches. This CDR3 region has 15 residues.

This clone has just one count. This chain links TRBV19 with TRBJ1-1, with 7 bases identical to TRBD1. The V gene's germline CDR1 is LNHDA and CDR2 SQIVND (reference sequence). With V trimmed by 5 bases and J by 4 bases, 10 bases remained unmatched. The CDR3 sequence is 15 residues long. This CDR3 is CASSGITGDFTEAFF. CDR3 DNA: TGTGCCAGTAGTGGGATAACAGGGGATTTCACTGAAGCTTTCTTT. Drawing the rest from reference TRBV19 and TRBJ1-1, the complete variable domain is DGGITQSPKYLFRKEGQNVTLSCEQNLNHDAMYWYRQDPGQGLRLIYYSQIVNDFQKGDIAEGYSVSREKKESFPLTVTSAQKNPTAFYLCASSGITGDFTEAFFGQGTRLTVV.

The genes are TRBV4-1 and TRBJ2-3; 8 positions agree with TRBD1. The junction had 0 bases not matched to a gene; V was cut back by 0 bases and J by 4 bases. This CDR3 has 14 amino acids. Looked up from germline, CDR1 is MGHRA and CDR2 is YSYEKL. The CDR3, as DNA: TGCGCCAGCAGCCAAGAGACAGGGGCAGATACGCAGTATTTT. Its translation: CASSQETGADTQYF.

This clone showed up just once. In DNA, the CDR3 is TGTGCCAGCAGTTACTCCGGAGCCTTAACCAATCAGCCCCAGCATTTT. Translating gives CASSYSGALTNQPQHF. This chain joins TRBV6-6 and TRBJ1-5; no firm D call. In germline, CDR1 is MNHNY, CDR2 SVGAGI (reference sequence). Trimming stripped 0 bases from V and 3 bases from J, with 12 bases between. The CDR3 totals 16 residues.

The chain has TRBV23-1 and TRBJ2-5, with no clear D. TRBV23-1 qualifies as an ORF whose function is uncertain. V lost 0 bases and J lost 3, with 8 bases in between. CDR3 length equals 14 residues. CDR3 nucleotide sequence: TGCGCCAGCAGTCAATCGGCAGGCGAAGAGACCCAGTACTTC. Translation gives CASSQSAGEETQYF.

The gene calls are TRBV6-1 and TRBJ2-5, with D tentatively TRBD1 (6 bases). Trimming pared 6 bases from V and 5 bases from J, leaving 13 bases between. The CDR3 consists of 13 residues. Germline CDR1 MNHNS, CDR2 SASEGT. The CDR3 sequence is CASRLQGWETQYF. In DNA form, the CDR3 reads TGTGCCAGCAGACTACAGGGATGGGAGACCCAGTACTTC.

CDR3 region: CASKPGQGWNEQYF. The CDR3 DNA follows: TGTGCCAGCAAACCCGGACAGGGGTGGAACGAGCAGTACTTC. This chain uses TRBV28 with TRBJ2-7, with 9 bases lining up with TRBD1. The CDR3 loop spans 14 amino acids. The V gene end was trimmed by 7 bases and the J gene end by 5 bases; junction bases not matched to a gene: 9. From germline, CDR1 is MDHEN and CDR2 SYDVKM.

The V and J genes are TRBV6-5 and TRBJ2-7; D possibly corresponds to TRBD1 (6 bases). With 5 bases removed from V and 3 bases from J, the gap between germline ends came to 14 bases. The CDR3 length is 14 residues. Germline V lookup: CDR1 MNHEY, CDR2 SVGAGI. The CDR3 DNA sequence: TGTGCCAGCAGTCCCACCAGGGGATACTACGAGCAGTACTTC. Protein sequence: CASSPTRGYYEQYF.

This rearrangement joins TRBV30 to TRBJ2-7; 9 bases are a match to TRBD1. The CDR3 length is 14 residues. With 2 bases clipped from V and 2 bases from J, the junction kept 4 bases outside the gene matches. Germline CDR1 is GTSNPN and CDR2 is SVGIG (reference sequence). DNA for the CDR3: TGTGCCTGGAGTACAGGGGGCGGGACCTACGAGCAGTACTTC. As protein: CAWSTGGGTYEQYF.

The chain employs TRBV28 and TRBJ1-5; a possible D gene is TRBD1 (5 bases). Per the germline V gene, CDR1 is MDHEN and CDR2 is SYDVKM. The CDR3 is 15 amino acids. V was trimmed by 2 bases and J by 4 bases, leaving 12 bases between them. CDR3 in amino acids: CASSLGQGRNQPQHF. The CDR3 region has the DNA TGTGCCAGCAGTTTAGGCCAGGGTAGGAATCAGCCCCAGCATTTT.

The V gene is TRBV27, the J gene TRBJ2-1; TRBD1 agrees at 8 bases. CDR1 is MNHEY and CDR2 is SMNVEV in the germline V gene (reference sequence). The CDR3 is 12 amino acids. V lost 7 bases to trimming and J lost 9 bases; unmatched junction nucleotides: 5. The CDR3 bases are TGTGCCAGCACCGACAGGGGTAGTGAGCAGTTCTTC. This encodes CASTDRGSEQFF.

This clone occurred many times. The chain carries TRBV6-4 and TRBJ2-2; a weak D match, TRBD1 (5 bases). Per germline, CDR1 MRHNA and CDR2 SNTAGT. The CDR3 is made up of 14 amino acids. V was trimmed by 6 bases and J by 0 bases, leaving 8 bases between them. CDR3 region: CASSLTANTGELFF. The CDR3 region has the DNA TGTGCCAGCAGCCTGACAGCGAACACCGGGGAGCTGTTTTTT.

The rearrangement links TRBV5-1 to TRBJ2-7, with TRBD1 matching over 8 bases. Germline values: CDR1 SGHRS, CDR2 YFSETQ. Trimming cost V 5 bases and J 3 bases; bases outside gene matches: 10. The CDR3 is made up of 15 amino acids. The CDR3 DNA reads as TGCGCCAGCAGTCTTTTGATAGGACAGGGCTACGAGCAGTACTTC. Residues: CASSLLIGQGYEQYF.

The J gene is TRBJ2-3, the V gene TRBV4-1, with D maybe TRBD2 (5 bases). Germline CDR1 MGHRA, CDR2 YSYEKL. The CDR3 contains 17 residues. Trimming took off 4 bases at V and 5 bases at J, with 22 bases between the two ends. CDR3 bases: TGCGCCAGCAGCCGCGGACCACTTTCGGGGAATAGAGATACGCAGTATTTT. Translated, it gives CASSRGPLSGNRDTQYF.

This chain uses TRBV10-3 with TRBJ2-1; D might be TRBD2 (5 bases). CDR1 is ENHRY, CDR2 SYGVKD, per germline. The V end lost 0 bases, the J end lost 3 bases, and 12 bases lay between the germline ends. The CDR3 is 16 residues long. CDR3 sequence reads: CAISESQPRGYNEQFF. CDR3 coding DNA: TGTGCCATCAGTGAGTCGCAGCCCCGGGGCTACAATGAGCAGTTCTTC.

The chain carries TRBV19 and TRBJ2-1; the match to TRBD2 covers 11 bases. Germline CDR1 and CDR2: LNHDA and SQIVND (reference sequence). With 6 bases clipped from V and 4 bases from J, the junction kept 5 bases outside the gene matches. CDR3 length: 15 residues. CDR3 coding DNA: TGTGCCAGTAGCGCCGGGACTAGCGGTTACAATGAGCAGTTCTTC. Amino acid sequence: CASSAGTSGYNEQFF.

The CDR3 DNA reads as TGTGCCAGCAGCTTTACCGGACAGGGAGAGGCGAGCGAGCAGTACTTC. This encodes CASSFTGQGEASEQYF. The V call is TRBV13, the J call TRBJ2-7, with TRBD1 matching over 8 bases. The CDR3 is 16 residues long. Germline lookup yields CDR1 PRHDT and CDR2 FYEKMQ (reference sequence). The V gene end was trimmed by 3 bases and the J gene end by 6 bases; junction bases not matched to a gene: 13.